This TCR beta chain was observed in a study of regulatory T cells in long-lasting Graves disease. The study, taken as a whole, reports: Persistent-disease Graves' patients showed less TCR diversity than new cases.

Points on this clonotype: Its antigen is unknown. One base away lies a much larger clone, so this may be a sequencing read error. The conserved phenylalanine or tryptophan is not found at the CDR3 terminus, so this likely reflects a read error.

Time point indicated: persistent/refractory GD, antithyroid drugs over 5 years with positive TRAb. The authors made the TCR library using RNA they extracted from PBMCs. The patients were enrolled through endocrinology in Xi'an, China. The germline V and J ends were trimmed by 6 bases and 4 bases, with 16 bases remaining between them. Germline V CDR1 and CDR2: MDHEN, SYDVKM. The CDR3 consists of 14 residues. Arm-PCR with iRepertoire HTBI primers amplified the CDR3 regions for these TCR beta libraries. Using its own MiXCR run on the multiplex PCR reads, TCRdb lists one record per CDR3 protein. In the table there are about 420,000 distinct CDR3 sequences, around 20% of which are singletons.

Material: peripheral blood mononuclear cells (PBMCs), obtained when the disease was refractory, from a patient treated with antithyroid drugs. The origin of this receptor is a female donor with Graves disease. The chain combines TRBV28 with TRBJ2-7, with D perhaps matching TRBD1 (6 bases). CDR3 nucleotides: TGTGCCAGCAGCTTGAGATCCAGGGGTTACGAGCAGTACCTC. The encoded protein is CASSLRSRGYEQYL.